This T cell receptor beta chain was sequenced for a study of blood T cell repertoires in COVID-19. Libraries were prepared by immunoSEQ multiplex PCR; TCRdb keeps only in-frame clonotypes and omits some of them. The sample includes roughly 250,000 clones, approximately 80% of them seen just once. The ends lost 6 bases at V and 6 bases at J; junction bases unmatched: 8. The CDR3 is made up of 13 amino acids. The J gene is TRBJ2-7, the V gene TRBV12-3 or TRBV12-4; 7 bases line up with TRBD1. Sequencing was carried out using peripheral blood. This clonotype originated in a woman aged 55 to 70 with active or convalescent COVID-19. CDR3 protein: CASSSRGISEQYF. The CDR3 nucleotides read TGTGCCAGCAGCTCCAGGGGGATCAGCGAGCAGTACTTC.